This T cell receptor beta chain was identified in a study of T cell clones after liver transplantation. Overall study context: Third-party-reactive TCRbeta sequences from pre-transplant mixed lymphocyte reactions served as antigen-independent comparators. Subjects received no induction therapy and standard immunosuppression until randomization at 12-24 months post-transplant. Apart from a few HCV-positive recipients, transplants were for non-autoimmune, non-viral reasons.

The CDR3 extends over 14 amino acids. V dropped 0 bases and J dropped 0 bases, with 4 bases sitting between them. CDR1 is SGDLS and CDR2 is YYNGEE in the germline V gene. Sequencing was performed with immunoSEQ multiplex PCR; in TCRdb, only in-frame clones are kept and a portion is missing. The profile shows some 80,000 clones, about 85% of them singletons. CD3+CD4+ and CD3+CD8+ cells were FACS-sorted from thawed unstimulated PBMCs. This chain uses TRBV9 with TRBJ2-1; D is undetermined. The sample consisted of CD4+ T cells from blood, taken around 50 months after liver transplant. This receptor was identified in a human patient who received a liver transplant. Among the T cells, some may be from the graft donor. Here the CDR3 DNA reads TGTGCCAGCAGCGTAGGAGACTCCTACAATGAGCAGTTCTTC. This sequence encodes CASSVGDSYNEQFF.